This TCR beta chain was found in a study of T cell responses to AZD1222 COVID-19 vaccine. Study-level findings and limits: An increase in Spike-specific TCR breadth and depth was observed after two AZD1222 doses. Repertoire collection took place solely once the T cell response had peaked. There were mostly white British donors and more females than males, and clonal diversity was possibly underestimated. Spike-spanning, vaccine-associated CD4 TCRs were dominant at 160-218 and 743-854.

The assay was immunoSEQ multiplex PCR, and TCRdb's table has in-frame clones only and misses some. The sample has some 100,000 clones, around nine tenths seen once. This CDR3 is built from 15 residues. Germline V lookup: CDR1 MNHEY, CDR2 SMNVEV (reference sequence). J lost 8 bases, V lost 2 bases, and 10 bases had no gene match. By share, this clone counts as medium-sized. Its antigen is not identified. The rearrangement joins TRBV27 to TRBJ1-2; 8 positions agree with TRBD1. Sequencing was performed on peripheral blood, taken on day 0 of AZD1222 vaccination. The TCR originated in an adult in good health. The CDR3 is CASSLSGTGLYGYTF. CDR3 DNA sequence: TGTGCCAGCAGTTTAAGTGGGACAGGACTTTACGGCTACACCTTC.